This is a list of T cell receptor beta chains from one sample in a study of cytomegalovirus exposure and HLA in healthy donors. This table comes from immunoSEQ multiplex PCR, and its TCRdb copy is limited to in-frame clones, with some not included. The sample records tens of thousands of clones, about 80% being singletons. Input material: PBMCs. These receptor sequences come from a man aged 50 to 59 in good health and CMV-seronegative. CDR3s include the opening cysteine and the closing phenylalanine or tryptophan. D genes are given only for firm matches. Only part of the rows carry a size: once, few, many, or a class if the clone is expanded.

TRBJ1-6 | TRBV11-2 | NA | NA | TGTGCCAGCAGGTCGGAGGGGGGGGCCCGGTCACCCCTCCACTTT | CASRSEGGARSPLHF
TRBJ1-1 | TRBV9 | NA | NA | TGTGCCAGCAGCTCCCGGGAGGGGCTGGGGAACACTGAAGCTTTCTTT | CASSSREGLGNTEAFF
TRBJ2-1 | TRBV29-1 | NA | NA | TGCAGCGTTGATGGAGGAACCGAGCAGTTCTTC | CSVDGGTEQFF
TRBJ1-2 | TRBV10-3 | NA | NA | TGTGCCATCAGTGAGATACAGGGAAGGGGCGGCTACACCTTC | CAISEIQGRGGYTF
TRBJ2-7 | TRBV4-3 | TRBD2 | NA | TGCGCCAGCAGCGAAGGACTAGCTGATCCCTACGAGCAGTACTTC | CASSEGLADPYEQYF
TRBJ1-3 | TRBV2 | TRBD1 | few | TGTGCCAGCAGAGCCCCGGGACAGGGGGCTGGAAACACCATATATTTT | CASRAPGQGAGNTIYF
TRBJ1-4 | TRBV5-4 | NA | NA | TGTGCCAGCTCTAGGAAGGAATTCGGGAATGAAAAACTGTTTTTT | CASSRKEFGNEKLFF
TRBJ2-3 | TRBV29-1 | TRBD1 | NA | TGCAGCGTTGTCGACAGGGGGCCAACAGATACGCAGTATTTT | CSVVDRGPTDTQYF
TRBJ1-1 | TRBV2 | NA | once | TGTGCCAGCAGTGAGTCCAGGCCTGACACTGAAGCTTTCTTT | CASSESRPDTEAFF
TRBJ2-3 | TRBV5-1 | TRBD2 | NA | TGCGCCAGCAGCTCCGGACTAGCGGGGGGGCGTACAGATACGCAGTATTTT | CASSSGLAGGRTDTQYF
TRBJ2-3 | TRBV7-9 | NA | few | TGTGCCAGCAGCTTAGTAAGGCAGGGACTAGATACGCAGTATTTT | CASSLVRQGLDTQYF
TRBJ1-1 | TRBV6-5 | NA | NA | TGTGCCAGCAGTTCCAGGGTAAGAGGCACTGAAGCTTTCTTT | CASSSRVRGTEAFF
TRBJ2-2 | TRBV7-6 | TRBD2 | NA | TGTGCCAGCAGCCCAAGGGGTGGCGGGGGTCTCACCGGGGAGCTGTTTTTT | CASSPRGGGGLTGELFF
TRBJ2-3 | TRBV19 | NA | once | TGTGCCAGTAGTGTGGACTACACAGATACGCAGTATTTT | CASSVDYTDTQYF
TRBJ2-4 | TRBV4-1 | NA | NA | TGCGCCAGCAGCCAAGTTTGGGAGTCCAAAAACATTCAGTACTTC | CASSQVWESKNIQYF
TRBJ1-2 | TRBV28 | NA | NA | TGTGCCAGCAGTCTCATTGGGGGGGGCTACACCTTC | CASSLIGGGYTF
TRBJ2-5 | TRBV5-1 | TRBD2 | NA | TGCGCCAGCAGCCCGGGAGGGGGCCAAGAGACCCAGTACTTC | CASSPGGGQETQYF
TRBJ2-5 | TRBV7-9 | TRBD2 | NA | TGTGCCAGCAGCATAAAGCGGGGGCAAGAGACCCAGTACTTC | CASSIKRGQETQYF
TRBJ1-5 | TRBV15 | TRBD1 | NA | TGTGCCACCAGCCAGGACAGGCGCAATCAGCCCCAGCATTTT | CATSQDRRNQPQHF
TRBJ2-1 | TRBV20-1 | TRBD1 | NA | TGCAGTGCTGGGACAGGCAATGAGCAGTTCTTC | CSAGTGNEQFF
TRBJ1-2 | TRBV7-3 | NA | NA | TGTGCCAGCAGCTTAACCCCCGGGACACGATTTAACTATGGCTACACCTTC | CASSLTPGTRFNYGYTF
TRBJ1-1 | TRBV5-4 | TRBD1 | NA | TGTGCCAGCAGCTCCTATAGGGACAGCCACACTGAAGCCTTCTTT | CASSSYRDSHTEAFF
TRBJ2-2 | TRBV6-4 | TRBD1 | NA | TGTGCCAGCAGAAGACAACCAGTGGACAGGGTTGACACCGGGGAGCTGTTTTTT | CASRRQPVDRVDTGELFF
TRBJ2-1 | TRBV29-1 | TRBD1 | NA | TGCAGCCACGGGACAGGGGTTGACTACAATGAGCAGTTCTTC | CSHGTGVDYNEQFF
TRBJ2-7 | TRBV29-1 | TRBD1 | NA | TGCAGCGTTGAAGAAGTCTCATTCGGCAGGGGGATCTCCTACGAGCAGTACTTC | CSVEEVSFGRGISYEQYF
TRBJ2-1 | TRBV6-4 | NA | NA | TGTGCCAGCAGTCGGGACACTGCGACCTACAATGAGCAGTTCTTC | CASSRDTATYNEQFF
TRBJ2-7 | TRBV19 | NA | NA | TGTGCCAGTAGTAGCGGGGGCCTTCCTCCCGAGCAGTACTTC | CASSSGGLPPEQYF
TRBJ2-7 | TRBV4-1 | TRBD1 | NA | TGCGCCAGCAGCCATCTGGGGAGGACAGGGGGTCACGAGCAGTACTTC | CASSHLGRTGGHEQYF
TRBJ2-2 | TRBV5-1 | TRBD2 | NA | TGCGCCAGCAGCTGGGGACTAGCGGACACCGGGGAGCTGTTTTTT | CASSWGLADTGELFF
TRBJ1-1 | TRBV2 | NA | few | TGTGCCAGCATTACAACAGCGAACACTGAAGCTTTCTTT | CASITTANTEAFF
TRBJ2-2 | TRBV25-1 | TRBD1 | NA | TGTGCCAGCAGTGACGACAGGGGCGATAACACCGGGGAGCTGTTTTTT | CASSDDRGDNTGELFF
TRBJ2-3 | TRBV7-8 | TRBD2 | once | TGTGCCAGCAGCAGGGCGTCTAGCGGGGGATTGGGACGTGGCACAGATACGCAGTATTTT | CASSRASSGGLGRGTDTQYF
TRBJ2-1 | TRBV5-1 | NA | NA | TGCGCCAGCAGCTTGGTAGGGGTGGCGGAACAGTTCTTC | CASSLVGVAEQFF
TRBJ2-1 | TRBV7-9 | NA | NA | TGTGCCAGCAGCTTAGCGAGAAATGAGCAGTTCTTC | CASSLARNEQFF
TRBJ1-1 | TRBV7-9 | TRBD1 | once | TGTGCCAGTAGGACAGGGAGCACTGAAGCTTTCTTT | CASRTGSTEAFF
TRBJ1-2 | TRBV2 | NA | NA | TGTGCCAGCAGTGGGACAGAGTATGAATTTTACACCTTC | CASSGTEYEFYTF
TRBJ1-2 | TRBV6-5 | TRBD1 | NA | TGTGCCAGCAGTTACCTGGGGGACAGGGGAAGGGGCTACACCTTC | CASSYLGDRGRGYTF
TRBJ2-7 | TRBV10-1 | TRBD1 | few | TGCGCCAGCAAAACAGGGGAACATCCCTACGAGCAGTACTTC | CASKTGEHPYEQYF
TRBJ2-4 | TRBV7-9 | NA | NA | TGTGCCAGCAGCTCCTACTCCGGGACAACTATGAACATTCAGTACTTC | CASSSYSGTTMNIQYF
TRBJ2-1 | TRBV27 | TRBD2 | NA | TGTGCCAGCCGAGGTAGCGGGGGGCCTTTTGAGCAGTTCTTC | CASRGSGGPFEQFF
TRBJ1-2 | TRBV2 | NA | NA | TGTGCCACCTCCTTCGGGGGAGAGGACTATGGCTACACCTTC | CATSFGGEDYGYTF
TRBJ2-2 | TRBV11-3 | TRBD2 | NA | TGTGCCAGCAGCTTAGCACTAGCGGGGGATTCCGGGGAGCTGTTTTTT | CASSLALAGDSGELFF
TRBJ2-5 | TRBV28 | NA | NA | TGTGCCAGCAGTAAAAAACAGGGACGATTCCAAGAGACCCAGTACTTC | CASSKKQGRFQETQYF
TRBJ2-5 | TRBV19 | NA | NA | TGTGCCAGTAGTCTCCGGACACAAAAAGAGACCCAGTACTTC | CASSLRTQKETQYF
TRBJ2-7 | TRBV27 | NA | once | TGTGCCAGCAGTCCAGGGGGGTCATACGAGCAGTACTTC | CASSPGGSYEQYF
TRBJ1-2 | TRBV15 | NA | NA | TGTGCCACCGGGGAACAGGACAGATCCTTCTATGGCTACACCTTC | CATGEQDRSFYGYTF
TRBJ1-2 | TRBV10-2 | NA | NA | TGCGCCAGCAGTGATCCCCCGGGACATTTCTTC | CASSDPPGHFF
TRBJ2-1 | TRBV19 | NA | NA | TGTGCCAGTAGTATTCTTCTATCGGGGGGCGTGCACAATGAGCAGTTCTTC | CASSILLSGGVHNEQFF
TRBJ2-3 | TRBV7-2 | NA | NA | TGTGCCAGCAGCTTGCGGGGGCCCAACACAGATACGCAGTATTTT | CASSLRGPNTDTQYF
TRBJ2-2 | TRBV6-6 | NA | NA | TGTGCCAGCAGTTTTCAGGACACCGGGGAGCTGTTTTTT | CASSFQDTGELFF
TRBJ1-1 | TRBV5-4 | NA | NA | TGTGCCAGCAGCTTGCCAGGGCAAACTGAAGCTTTCTTT | CASSLPGQTEAFF
TRBJ1-4 | TRBV7-2 | TRBD1 | NA | TGTGCCAGCAGCTTAGGCAGGGGGGATGAAAAACTGTTTTTT | CASSLGRGDEKLFF
TRBJ2-7 | TRBV6-1 | TRBD2 | NA | TGTGCCAGCAGCCCGCGGGGGGGCTCCTACGAGCAGTACTTC | CASSPRGGSYEQYF
TRBJ2-7 | TRBV9 | TRBD2 | NA | TGTGCCAGCAGCACCGGCGGTCGGGGGGTCGACGAGCAGTACTTC | CASSTGGRGVDEQYF